One and the same sample provided the 12 T cell receptor beta chains below, sequenced in a study of cytomegalovirus exposure and HLA in healthy donors. The PCR made use of 60 Vbeta and 13 Jbeta primers. Assay used: immunoSEQ multiplex PCR; TCRdb lists only in-frame clones, some missing. This repertoire includes roughly 75,000 clones. The sequenced sample consisted of PBMCs. The origin of the receptors is a boy aged 10-17 years in good health and CMV-seronegative.

This chain links TRBV20-1 with TRBJ2-1, with D maybe TRBD2 (5 bases). From germline, CDR1 is DFQATT and CDR2 SNEGSKA (reference sequence). V shed 6 bases and J shed 5 bases, with 5 bases lying between them. The length of the CDR3 is 10 residues. In nucleotides, the CDR3 is TGCAGTGCGGGAGACAATGAGCAGTTCTTC. Its protein product is CSAGDNEQFF.

The chain carries TRBV5-6 and TRBJ2-2, with a weak D call TRBD1 (7 bases). Trimming stripped 4 bases from V and 5 bases from J, with 12 bases between. Per germline, CDR1 SGHDT and CDR2 YYEEEE. CDR3 size: 14 residues. As DNA, the CDR3 is TGTGCCAGCAGCGCGGGACAGAGGACCGGGGAGCTGTTTTTT. It translates to CASSAGQRTGELFF.

This chain links TRBV29-1 with TRBJ1-1, with a possible D match to TRBD1 (5 bases). The germline V and J ends were trimmed by 3 bases and 2 bases, with 13 bases remaining between them. The germline V gene has CDR1 SQVTM and CDR2 ANQGSEA. This CDR3 is 14 amino acids long. The chain's CDR3 is CSVEFRAGNTEAFF. CDR3 in DNA: TGCAGCGTTGAGTTCAGGGCGGGAAACACTGAAGCTTTCTTT.

This chain uses TRBV4-1 with TRBJ1-1; TRBD1 matches 7 bases. The V gene end was trimmed by 0 bases and the J gene end by 3 bases; junction bases not matched to a gene: 10. Looked up from germline, CDR1 is MGHRA and CDR2 is YSYEKL. The length of the CDR3 is 17 residues. The CDR3 nucleotides are TGCGCCAGCAGCCAAGAGGGCCGACAGGGTGGGGACACTGAAGCTTTCTTT. It specifies CASSQEGRQGGDTEAFF.

V gene TRBV4-1 combines with J gene TRBJ2-7; tentative D call: TRBD1 (6 bases). Between the trimmed V and J ends, which lost 0 bases and 4 bases, there was a span of 19 bases. CDR1 and CDR2 from the germline V gene are MGHRA and YSYEKL. The CDR3 has 17 amino acids. CDR3 in DNA: TGCGCCAGCAGCCAAGACTCCTGGGGGCTGAGGGCGTACGAGCAGTACTTC. Protein sequence: CASSQDSWGLRAYEQYF.

The chain combines TRBV19 with TRBJ1-1; TRBD1 agrees at 9 bases. Trimming cost V 2 bases and J 0 bases; bases outside gene matches: 7. Germline CDR1 and CDR2: LNHDA and SQIVND (reference sequence). The CDR3 spans 17 residues. CDR3 sequence (DNA): TGTGCCAGTAGTATAAACCCGGGACAGGGTGTGAACACTGAAGCTTTCTTT. This translates into CASSINPGQGVNTEAFF.

This chain links TRBV5-4 with TRBJ1-1; TRBD1 matches 7 bases. Germline assignment: CDR1 SGHNT and CDR2 YYREEE (reference sequence). V was clipped by 3 bases and J by 5 bases; unmatched bases: 7. This CDR3 is 14 amino acids long. DNA for the CDR3: TGTGCCAGCAGCTCACACAGGGGAGGTACTGAAGCTTTCTTT. This sequence encodes CASSSHRGGTEAFF.

The rearrangement joins TRBV2 to TRBJ1-5; unclear D gene. The V and J ends lost 6 bases and 1 base respectively, with 7 bases between them. The CDR3 is 13 amino acids. Germline V CDR1 and CDR2: SNHLY, FYNNEI. The CDR3 here is CASSGQSNQPQHF. The CDR3 nucleotides read TGTGCCAGCAGCGGTCAAAGCAATCAGCCCCAGCATTTT.

The V gene is TRBV11-1, the J gene TRBJ1-1; D gene ambiguous. The V and J ends lost 5 bases and 8 bases respectively, with 15 bases between them. The CDR3 length is 13 residues. Germline V gives CDR1 SGHAT, CDR2 FQDESV (reference sequence). CDR3: CASSTDGLVEAFF. CDR3 bases: TGTGCCAGCAGCACGGACGGACTAGTAGAAGCTTTCTTT.

V and J are TRBV6-5 and TRBJ1-2; 10 bases are a match to TRBD1. CDR1 MNHEY and CDR2 SVGAGI come from the germline V gene. The CDR3 covers 13 residues. With 6 bases clipped from V and 7 bases from J, the junction kept 5 bases outside the gene matches. CDR3 protein: CASRDRGQGGYTF. CDR3 in DNA: TGTGCCAGCAGAGACAGGGGGCAGGGTGGCTACACCTTC.

On this clone itself: At one end the junction does not follow the germline gene, possibly because of a read error. Other DNA sequences in this sample translate to the same CDR3. V and J are TRBV4-2 and TRBJ1-6; the D gene is possibly TRBD1 (5 bases). Germline CDR1 is LGHNA and CDR2 is YNFKEQ. The length of the CDR3 is 19 residues. In DNA, the CDR3 is TGTGCCAGCAGCCAAGGGTCCCTCTCCTCGACAGTTAATAATTCACCCCTACACTTT. Residues: CASSQGSLSSTVNNSPLHF.

The chain has TRBV6-5 and TRBJ1-1; D perhaps matches TRBD1 (6 bases). The CDR3 has 13 residues. V lost 6 bases to trimming and J lost 0 bases, with 8 bases between them. Germline CDR1 MNHEY, CDR2 SVGAGI. The CDR3 is CASSQGLNTEAFF. CDR3 nucleotide sequence: TGTGCCAGCAGCCAGGGGTTGAACACTGAAGCTTTCTTT.